This T cell receptor beta chain was sequenced in a study of CD8+ T cells in alopecia areata. Study-wide findings and caveats: Possibly as an HLA-related effect, TCR sharing across patients appeared less clear than in mice.

This sample's treatment: oral pan-JAK inhibitor, 5-10 mg twice daily. The CDR3 is 13 residues long. V shed 3 bases and J shed 2 bases, with 5 bases lying between them. Germline V lookup: CDR1 SNHLY, CDR2 FYNNEI. RNA was isolated and reverse transcribed to cDNA, the sequencing template. Repertoires were generated with immunoSEQ multiplex PCR, while TCRdb's copy carries only in-frame clones and drops some. Of about 140,000 clones detected, around 83% appear once; the ten largest clones hold approximately 13%. Of note for this clone: Its antigen is undetermined.

This clonotype was obtained from a human donor with alopecia areata. This specimen was CD8+ T cells sorted from blood, taken at week 4, from a patient treated with tofacitinib. The gene calls are TRBV2 and TRBJ2-1; unclear D gene. CDR3 region: CASSDRTYNEQFF. The CDR3 bases are TGTGCCAGCAGTGATAGGACCTACAATGAGCAGTTCTTC.